This T cell receptor beta chain was found in a study of cytomegalovirus exposure and HLA in healthy donors. Overall study findings and caveats: There were several of the most significant clusters that appeared linked to common viral pathogens in a later analysis. At a 0.05 false discovery rate, a later analysis found 18,000 or so TCR beta sequences to be associated with HLA alleles.

After removal of 3 bases from V and 6 bases from J, the junction contained 10 bases not matched to a gene. In germline, CDR1 is SGHNT, CDR2 YYREEE (reference sequence). This CDR3 region has 15 residues. The table lists this clone with a few counts. Antigen unknown. When sampled, the donors appeared nominally healthy, though they likely had unrecorded immune exposures. Primers for the PCR totalled 60 Vbeta and 13 Jbeta. Sequencing was performed with immunoSEQ multiplex PCR; in TCRdb, only in-frame clones are kept and a portion is missing. The sample has more than 95,000 clones, around 9.1% seen once. This sequence was found in a man aged 40-49 years in good health and CMV-seropositive. This rearrangement joins TRBV5-4 to TRBJ1-1; 8 bases agree with TRBD1. The sequencing input was PBMCs. The CDR3 region is CASSYVGDRGAEAFF. CDR3 DNA sequence: TGTGCCAGCAGCTACGTCGGAGACAGGGGTGCTGAAGCTTTCTTT.